A selection of T cell receptor beta chains follows, all from one sample in a study of beta chain features in type 1 diabetes. Generated by immunoSEQ multiplex PCR, the TCRdb table keeps only in-frame clones and is missing some. The repertoire consists of 120,000 to 150,000 clones, with about 9.1% occurring once and the leading ten covering approximately 0.69%. Specimen: central memory CD4+ T cells from blood. Source of these receptors: a woman in her 40s in good health. Each CDR3 is given with its conserved first and last residue. Each record gives: clone size, V gene, J gene, CDR3 protein. Not every row has a clone size; where given, it reads once, few, many or a size class.

clone_size: -; v_call: TRBV7-8; j_call: TRBJ2-2; cdr3_aa: CASSLVVWTGSTGELFF
clone_size: many; v_call: TRBV27; j_call: TRBJ1-1; cdr3_aa: CASSSDRDGGVSFF
clone_size: -; v_call: TRBV9; j_call: TRBJ1-2; cdr3_aa: CASSPPGYGYTF
clone_size: few; v_call: TRBV2; j_call: TRBJ1-6; cdr3_aa: CASSARRLRSRSPLHF
clone_size: -; v_call: TRBV4-3; j_call: TRBJ1-2; cdr3_aa: CASSQSGTGQGGYTF
clone_size: -; v_call: TRBV2; j_call: TRBJ1-4; cdr3_aa: CASTAGWGEKLFF
clone_size: -; v_call: TRBV2; j_call: TRBJ2-3; cdr3_aa: CASLPRETSWADTQYF
clone_size: -; v_call: TRBV4-3; j_call: TRBJ1-5; cdr3_aa: CASSQDFQGDNQPQHF
clone_size: -; v_call: TRBV7-2; j_call: TRBJ2-1; cdr3_aa: CASSSLRGEKTFF
clone_size: many; v_call: TRBV25-1; j_call: TRBJ1-5; cdr3_aa: CASSESGNQPQHF
clone_size: few; v_call: TRBV5-1; j_call: TRBJ1-1; cdr3_aa: CASRAIGGAGTEAFF
clone_size: few; v_call: TRBV6-1; j_call: TRBJ2-7; cdr3_aa: CASRNLAGGVYEQYF
clone_size: few; v_call: TRBV7-2; j_call: TRBJ1-2; cdr3_aa: CASSRSSGTGRNYGYTF
clone_size: few; v_call: TRBV4-1; j_call: TRBJ1-2; cdr3_aa: CASSSGGGYGYTF
clone_size: few; v_call: TRBV18; j_call: TRBJ2-3; cdr3_aa: CASSTYRGETTDTQYF
clone_size: few; v_call: TRBV4-1; j_call: TRBJ1-3; cdr3_aa: CASSQQGDSGNTIYF
clone_size: -; v_call: TRBV6-5; j_call: TRBJ1-2; cdr3_aa: CASTTYWSGYTF
clone_size: few; v_call: TRBV7-9; j_call: TRBJ1-6; cdr3_aa: CASSWTGNNSPLHF
clone_size: -; v_call: TRBV11-2; j_call: TRBJ2-3; cdr3_aa: CASSYYTDTQYF
clone_size: -; v_call: TRBV7-9; j_call: TRBJ1-5; cdr3_aa: CASSSGTFSQPQHF
clone_size: few; v_call: TRBV7-2; j_call: TRBJ2-3; cdr3_aa: CASTPTTGAGTQYF
clone_size: -; v_call: TRBV11-2; j_call: TRBJ2-5; cdr3_aa: CASSLVSQGGETQYF
clone_size: few; v_call: TRBV7-2; j_call: TRBJ1-2; cdr3_aa: CASSFGPGGYGYTF
clone_size: -; v_call: TRBV5-4; j_call: TRBJ2-7; cdr3_aa: CASSLAAQNYEQYF
clone_size: -; v_call: TRBV21-1; j_call: TRBJ1-2; cdr3_aa: CASSGQDRGPRGYTF
clone_size: -; v_call: TRBV6-5; j_call: TRBJ2-7; cdr3_aa: CASSYSGTSGPYEQYF
clone_size: few; v_call: TRBV5-4; j_call: TRBJ2-7; cdr3_aa: CASRRDSYEQYF
clone_size: few; v_call: TRBV11-2; j_call: TRBJ2-5; cdr3_aa: CASSLVVGPETQYF
clone_size: -; v_call: TRBV2; j_call: TRBJ2-3; cdr3_aa: CASSETPSGGADTQYF
clone_size: few; v_call: TRBV2; j_call: TRBJ1-3; cdr3_aa: CASKGTGNTIYF
clone_size: few; v_call: TRBV6-5; j_call: TRBJ1-1; cdr3_aa: CASSPGLLNTEAFF
clone_size: -; v_call: TRBV7-9; j_call: TRBJ2-5; cdr3_aa: CASSLIPGGGTQETQYF
clone_size: -; v_call: TRBV11-2; j_call: -; cdr3_aa: CASSFTGSSYEQYF
clone_size: -; v_call: TRBV11-2; j_call: TRBJ2-5; cdr3_aa: CASSLGGEKTQYF
clone_size: -; v_call: TRBV2; j_call: TRBJ2-5; cdr3_aa: CASSPASAGQETQYF
clone_size: -; v_call: TRBV25-1; j_call: TRBJ2-1; cdr3_aa: CASSGYGGASVNEQFF
clone_size: few; v_call: TRBV6-6; j_call: TRBJ2-3; cdr3_aa: CASSSRGDNTDTQYF
clone_size: -; v_call: TRBV7-2; j_call: TRBJ1-5; cdr3_aa: CASSQGAGGNQPQHF
clone_size: -; v_call: TRBV11-2; j_call: TRBJ2-3; cdr3_aa: CASSRLVLSTDTQYF
clone_size: -; v_call: TRBV2; j_call: TRBJ1-5; cdr3_aa: CASSDRSSNQPQHF
clone_size: -; v_call: TRBV5-1; j_call: TRBJ1-1; cdr3_aa: CASSLAYRGGMDTEAFF
clone_size: few; v_call: TRBV7-8; j_call: TRBJ2-5; cdr3_aa: CASSRGVRGSTGETQYF
clone_size: many; v_call: TRBV6-6; j_call: TRBJ1-1; cdr3_aa: CASRWGQAKNTEAFF
clone_size: -; v_call: TRBV5-1; j_call: TRBJ1-2; cdr3_aa: CASSPWGGDYGYTF
clone_size: few; v_call: TRBV19; j_call: TRBJ1-4; cdr3_aa: CASSDRGPEKLFF
clone_size: -; v_call: TRBV19; j_call: TRBJ1-5; cdr3_aa: CASSIEGGQPQHF
clone_size: few; v_call: TRBV15; j_call: TRBJ1-1; cdr3_aa: CATSTKGGSTEAFF
clone_size: -; v_call: TRBV2; j_call: TRBJ1-2; cdr3_aa: CASRVMDRAPGYTF